This T cell receptor (beta chain) was recovered during a study of T-cell memory formation after mild COVID-19. Study-level background: Clustering of TCRs was largely donor specific. Study-wide points: CM and EM subsets held most contracting CD4+ clones; EMRA held CD8+ ones.

Germline CDR1 reads MGHDK; CDR2 reads SYGVNS. The CDR3 contains 12 residues. This clonotype was seen a handful of times. Its antigen is unknown. At one of its ends the junction is not consistent with the germline gene, which may arise from a read error. Constant-segment primers served in 5'RACE that generated TCR alpha and TCR beta cDNA libraries bearing sample barcodes and UMIs. MiXCR, run by TCRdb on the 5' RACE reads, gives a single entry per CDR3 protein. The sample has about half a million distinct CDR3 sequences, 15% to 20% seen once. The V gene is TRBV25-1, the J gene TRBJ2-5; TRBD1 or TRBD2 may be the D gene (5 bases each). The sequenced material came from PBMCs or a T cell subset sorted from them (not recorded which). The TCR comes from an adult woman who had mild COVID-19 (a few samples of this study predate the infection). Cell type and time point are not known. The DNA of the CDR3 is TGTGCCAGCAGTGAGTCGGGGCTCAAAGGAAACTTC. It yields the protein CASSESGLKGNF.